What follows is one T cell receptor (beta chain) and its context. The sample comes from a study of blood T cell repertoires in COVID-19. For the study at large: Samples representing acute and convalescent COVID-19 were sourced from the United States, Italy and Spain.

Cohorts were determined from participant-reported clinical history. Two negative PCRs, clearance, or symptom resolution had been documented for recovered Cohort 3 donors. Per germline, CDR1 SNHLY and CDR2 FYNNEI. V gave up 3 bases and J gave up 9 bases, with 15 bases separating them. The CDR3 has 14 amino acids. Original handling: Reference gene primer amplification gave nucleated cell count estimates. Produced via immunoSEQ multiplex PCR; TCRdb's table is partial and in-frame only. V, J and clone size were drawn from that table, and D and trimming were deduced from the DNA. The data show approximately 240,000 clones, approximately 90% seen once.

The chain has TRBV2 and TRBJ1-3; D not resolved. Material: PBMCs or T cells enriched from blood (not recorded which). The clonotype originates from a woman between 18 and 30 years old who had recovered from COVID-19. The CDR3 nucleotides read TGTGCCAGCAGTGATGGTGGCCGGGAGAGCACCATATATTTT. Translation: CASSDGGRESTIYF.